These 6 T cell receptor beta chains were sequenced from one sample in a study of cytotoxic CD8 clonotypes in ibrutinib-treated CLL. Produced via immunoSEQ multiplex PCR; TCRdb's table is partial and in-frame only. The table has tens of thousands of clones, about 86% seen once. Sequencing used PBMCs, obtained before ibrutinib treatment. These receptors all stem from a human donor with chronic lymphocytic leukemia.

The chain joins TRBV30 to TRBJ2-7, with D possibly TRBD2 on 6 matching bases. The CDR3 consists of 15 residues. Trimming removed 0 bases from V and 6 bases from J, with 18 bases in between. CDR1 and CDR2 from the germline V gene are GTSNPN and SVGIG (reference sequence). The CDR3 DNA reads as TGTGCCTGGAGTGTACTCTCGGGAGTAGGTCCCGAGCAGTACTTC. Its protein is CAWSVLSGVGPEQYF.

The table lists this clone with a count of one. The gene calls are TRBV6-5 and TRBJ2-5; 7 nucleotides line up with TRBD1. The CDR3 loop spans 15 amino acids. CDR1 and CDR2 from the germline V gene are MNHEY and SVGAGI. Unmatched junction bases numbered 9, after V lost 4 bases and J lost 4 bases. Written as DNA, the CDR3 is TGTGCCAGCAGTTCCGTACAGGGGTTCCCAGAGACCCAGTACTTC. It codes for CASSSVQGFPETQYF.

The rearrangement links TRBV18 to TRBJ1-2, with a tentative D call TRBD1 (5 bases). This CDR3 spans 15 amino acids. V dropped 0 bases and J dropped 7 bases, with 15 bases sitting between them. Per germline, CDR1 KGHSH and CDR2 LQKENI. In nucleotides, the CDR3 is TGTGCCAGCTCACCACCCCTGTCGGGGCCTATTGGCTACACCTTC. Translated: CASSPPLSGPIGYTF.

The chain carries TRBV6-5 and TRBJ1-5; weak D call: TRBD1 (5 bases). The CDR3 is 15 residues long. The V gene lost 8 bases and the J gene lost 3 bases, with 17 bases spanning the gap. Germline assignment: CDR1 MNHEY and CDR2 SVGAGI. The CDR3 reads CASWDLTAPNQPQHF. The CDR3 DNA follows: TGTGCCAGCTGGGACCTTACCGCCCCCAATCAGCCCCAGCATTTT.

The chain combines TRBV19 with TRBJ2-5; 10 nucleotides match TRBD2. CDR3 length: 16 amino acids. CDR1 is LNHDA, CDR2 SQIVND, per germline (reference sequence). V dropped 6 bases and J dropped 4; count of bases not matched to a gene: 11. CDR3 coding DNA: TGTGCCAGTAGACCTTCGCAGCGGGAGGGCCGAGAGACCCAGTACTTC. Its protein is CASRPSQREGRETQYF.

The genes are TRBV4-1 and TRBJ1-2; the D gene is possibly TRBD1 (6 bases). CDR1 and CDR2 from the germline V gene are MGHRA and YSYEKL. V was cut by 6 bases and J by 2 bases, with 10 bases left in between. The CDR3 has 13 amino acids. The DNA of the CDR3 is TGCGCCAGCAGTCGGGGGCCAAACTATGGCTACACCTTC. It yields the protein CASSRGPNYGYTF.